This is a list of T cell receptor beta chains from one sample in a study of STAT3 mutations in large granular lymphocyte leukemia. The data were produced by immunoSEQ multiplex PCR, yet TCRdb's version contains in-frame clones alone and is incomplete. This repertoire shows about 13,000 clones, about nine tenths found once; its top ten account for approximately 12%. Sequences were obtained from PBMCs. The source of these receptors is a human donor with T large granular lymphocyte leukemia. Some clones in this sample may be carry-over from other donors' samples. Both conserved end residues are part of each CDR3. A D gene is named only where the DNA matches it firmly. Clone size is shown for a subset of rows, as once, few, many or a class of expanded clone.

J gene,clone size,V gene,D gene,CDR3 DNA,CDR3 protein
TRBJ2-3,-,TRBV10-1,-,TGCGCCAGCAGTGAGCAGGCCGTCGCCTCCTGGACAGATACGCAGTATTTT,CASSEQAVASWTDTQYF
TRBJ1-1,-,TRBV6-5,-,TGTGCCAGCTACCCGGGAACAATGAACACTGAAGCTTTCTTT,CASYPGTMNTEAFF
TRBJ1-4,-,TRBV7-2,-,TGTGCCAGCAGCTGGGGGAGGAGGGGCCCCGAAAAACTGTTTTTT,CASSWGRRGPEKLFF
TRBJ1-2,-,TRBV19,-,TGTGCCAGCAGTTTAGAGACAGGCTATGGCTACACCTTC,CASSLETGYGYTF
TRBJ2-3,-,TRBV7-2,-,TGTGCCAGCAGCGCCGTGGGGAAAGCAGATACGCAGTATTTT,CASSAVGKADTQYF
TRBJ1-5,-,TRBV15,-,TGTGCCACCAGCACCGGGTTTGGTAATCAGCCCCAGCATTTT,CATSTGFGNQPQHF
TRBJ1-3,-,TRBV2,-,TGTGCCAGCAGTGGGCCCGTGTCTGGAAACACCATATATTTT,CASSGPVSGNTIYF
TRBJ1-5,-,TRBV6-6,-,TGTGCCAGCGGGGTCAATCAGCCCCAGCATTTT,CASGVNQPQHF
TRBJ2-2,-,TRBV7-2,-,TGTGCCAGCAGCTCCGCGGGGAACACCGGGGAGCTGTTTTTT,CASSSAGNTGELFF
TRBJ1-2,few,TRBV5-1,-,TGCGCCAGCAGCGAGGACGCGCCTAGTGGCTACACCTTC,CASSEDAPSGYTF
TRBJ2-3,-,TRBV7-2,TRBD2,TGTGCCAGCAGCCAACTAGCGGGGAACACAGATACGCAGTATTTT,CASSQLAGNTDTQYF
TRBJ1-2,-,TRBV5-1,-,TGCGCCAGCAGCTTTTCGGACAAATCTGGCTACACCTTC,CASSFSDKSGYTF
TRBJ1-6,-,TRBV10-2,TRBD1,TGCGCCAGCAGTGAAGGGGATTCAGGGGGCCAGAATTCACCCCTCCACTTT,CASSEGDSGGQNSPLHF
TRBJ2-3,-,TRBV7-9,-,TGTGCCAGCAGACTGGGACCAGTCACAGATACGCAGTATTTT,CASRLGPVTDTQYF
TRBJ2-5,-,TRBV5-1,-,TGCGCCAGCAGCTTGGGAGGAAACCAAGAGACCCAGTACTTC,CASSLGGNQETQYF
TRBJ2-5,-,TRBV5-1,TRBD1,TGCGCCAGCAGCCTCTCGGACAGGGCGGTGGAGACCCAGTACTTC,CASSLSDRAVETQYF
TRBJ2-3,-,TRBV25-1,-,TGTGCCAGCAGTTTAGGGACTGCTAGCACAGATACGCAGTATTTT,CASSLGTASTDTQYF
TRBJ2-3,-,TRBV6-5,TRBD2,TGTGCCAGCAGTTACGCGGGAGTGAACACAGATACGCAGTATTTT,CASSYAGVNTDTQYF
TRBJ2-5,-,TRBV28,TRBD1,TGTGCCAGCAGCTTCGACAGGGTGGCGGAGACCCAGTACTTC,CASSFDRVAETQYF
TRBJ1-1,-,TRBV6-1,-,TGTGCCAGCAGTGACATGGGAGTGAACACTGAAGCTTTCTTT,CASSDMGVNTEAFF
TRBJ2-3,-,TRBV21-1,-,TGTGCCAGCAGCAAAAAGGGACATTCGGGGCCCACAGATACGCAGTATTTT,CASSKKGHSGPTDTQYF
TRBJ1-1,-,TRBV6-5,-,TGTGCCAGCAGTTACTCGCCAGGTTCATCTGAAGCTTTCTTT,CASSYSPGSSEAFF
TRBJ2-3,-,TRBV7-3,TRBD2,TGTGCCAGCAGCTTAAGCGGCGGGAGGGTAGATACGCAGTATTTT,CASSLSGGRVDTQYF